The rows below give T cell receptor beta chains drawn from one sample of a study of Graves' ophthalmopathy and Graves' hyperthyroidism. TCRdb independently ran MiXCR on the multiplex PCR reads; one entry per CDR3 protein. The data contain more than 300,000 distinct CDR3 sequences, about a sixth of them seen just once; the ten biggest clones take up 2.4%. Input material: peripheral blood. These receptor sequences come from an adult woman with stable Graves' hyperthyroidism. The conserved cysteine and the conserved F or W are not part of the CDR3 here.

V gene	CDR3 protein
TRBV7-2	ASSRMGQNNQPQH
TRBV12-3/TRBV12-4	ASSLGLAGEAKTQY
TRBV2	ATSRSGNTIY
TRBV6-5	ASSYSRQGSWTGELF
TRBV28	ASSLTVHDQPQH
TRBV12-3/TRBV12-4	ASTSGTGETQY
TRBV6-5	ASSYGQGALLAGELF
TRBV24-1	ATSDLTDEQY
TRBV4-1	ASSQDIVVRFSNNYGYT
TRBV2	ASSDGTVASYEQY
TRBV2	ASSEETGNTEAF
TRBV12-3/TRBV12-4	ASSFRLNTEAF
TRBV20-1	SAIPARNSPLH
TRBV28	ASSPSRIQETQY
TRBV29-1	SVGGTGLDQPQH
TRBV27	ASSKYRENTEAF
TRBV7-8	ASSWDSTYEQY
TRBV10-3	AISDPGTSGGETQY